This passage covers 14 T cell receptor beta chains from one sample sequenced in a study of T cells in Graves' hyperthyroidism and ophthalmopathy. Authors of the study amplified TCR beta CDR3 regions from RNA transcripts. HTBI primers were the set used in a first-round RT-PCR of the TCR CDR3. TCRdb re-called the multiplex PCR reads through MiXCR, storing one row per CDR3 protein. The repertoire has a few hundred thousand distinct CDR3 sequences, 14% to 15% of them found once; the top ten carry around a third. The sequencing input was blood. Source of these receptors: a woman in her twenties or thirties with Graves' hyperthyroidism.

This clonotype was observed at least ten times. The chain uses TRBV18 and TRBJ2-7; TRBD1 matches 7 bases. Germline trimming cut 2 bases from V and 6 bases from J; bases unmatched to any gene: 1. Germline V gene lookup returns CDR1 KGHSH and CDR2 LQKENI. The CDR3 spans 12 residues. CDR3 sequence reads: CASSPNRGEQYF. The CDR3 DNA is TGTGCCAGCTCACCAAACAGGGGCGAGCAGTACTTC.

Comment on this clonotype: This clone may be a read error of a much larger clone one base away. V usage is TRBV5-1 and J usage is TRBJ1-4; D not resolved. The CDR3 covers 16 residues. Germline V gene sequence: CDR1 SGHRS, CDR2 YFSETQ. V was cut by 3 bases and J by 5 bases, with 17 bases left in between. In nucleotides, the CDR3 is TGCGCCAGCAGCTCGGACGGAACAATTCCGAATGAAAAACTGTTTTTT. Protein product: CASSSDGTIPNEKLFF.

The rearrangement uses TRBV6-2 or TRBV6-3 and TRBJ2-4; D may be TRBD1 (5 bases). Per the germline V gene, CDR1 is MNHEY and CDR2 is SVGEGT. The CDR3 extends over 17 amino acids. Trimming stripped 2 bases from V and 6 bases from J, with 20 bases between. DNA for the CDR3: TGTGCCAGCAGTTACAGGGGTGGCGTTCTATACGGAAACATTCAGTACTTC. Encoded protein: CASSYRGGVLYGNIQYF.

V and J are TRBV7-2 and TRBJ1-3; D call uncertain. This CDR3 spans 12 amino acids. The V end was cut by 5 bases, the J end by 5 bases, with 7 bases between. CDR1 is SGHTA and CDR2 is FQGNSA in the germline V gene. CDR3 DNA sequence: TGTGCCAGCAGCGATACAAGAAACACCATATATTTT. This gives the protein CASSDTRNTIYF. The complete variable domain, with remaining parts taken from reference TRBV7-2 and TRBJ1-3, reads GAGVSQSPSNKVTEKGKDVELRCDPISGHTALYWYRQSLGQGLEFLIYFQGNSAPDKSGLPSDRFSAERTGGSVSTLTIQRTQQEDSAVYLCASSDTRNTIYFGEGSWLTVV.

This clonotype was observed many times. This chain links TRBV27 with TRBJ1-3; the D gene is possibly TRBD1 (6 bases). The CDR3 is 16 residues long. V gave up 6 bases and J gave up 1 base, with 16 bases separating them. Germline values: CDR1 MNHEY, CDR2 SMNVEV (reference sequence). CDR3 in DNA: TGTGCCAGCAGCTACTCCTCCGGGACATCTGGAAACACCATATATTTT. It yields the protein CASSYSSGTSGNTIYF.

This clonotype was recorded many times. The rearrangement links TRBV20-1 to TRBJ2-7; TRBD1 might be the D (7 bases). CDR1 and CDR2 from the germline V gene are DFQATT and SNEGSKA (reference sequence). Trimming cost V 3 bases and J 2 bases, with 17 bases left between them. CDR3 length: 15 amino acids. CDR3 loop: CSARAQGGSTYEQYF. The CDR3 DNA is TGCAGTGCTAGGGCCCAGGGGGGATCAACCTACGAGCAGTACTTC.

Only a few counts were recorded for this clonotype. The CDR3 nucleotides read TGTGCCAGCAGTTTCCAGGGGAACTCCTACGAGCAGTACTTC. Its translation: CASSFQGNSYEQYF. The gene calls are TRBV12-3 or TRBV12-4 and TRBJ2-7, with D possibly TRBD1 on 6 matching bases. Deletions cut 3 bases from V and 0 bases from J, with 9 bases between. The CDR3 runs 14 residues.

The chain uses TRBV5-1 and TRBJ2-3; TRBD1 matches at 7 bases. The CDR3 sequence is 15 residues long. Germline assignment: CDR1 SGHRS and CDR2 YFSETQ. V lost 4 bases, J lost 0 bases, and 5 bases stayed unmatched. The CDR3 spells CASSQPGQSTDTQYF. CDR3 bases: TGCGCCAGCAGCCAGCCGGGACAGAGCACAGATACGCAGTATTTT.

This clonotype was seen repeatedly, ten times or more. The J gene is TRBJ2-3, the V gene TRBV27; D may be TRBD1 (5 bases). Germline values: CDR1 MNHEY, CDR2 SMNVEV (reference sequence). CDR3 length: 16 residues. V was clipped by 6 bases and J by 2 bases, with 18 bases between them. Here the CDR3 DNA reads TGTGCCAGCAGCTCTGCCTCAGGGTGGACCACAGATACGCAGTATTTT. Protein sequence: CASSSASGWTTDTQYF.

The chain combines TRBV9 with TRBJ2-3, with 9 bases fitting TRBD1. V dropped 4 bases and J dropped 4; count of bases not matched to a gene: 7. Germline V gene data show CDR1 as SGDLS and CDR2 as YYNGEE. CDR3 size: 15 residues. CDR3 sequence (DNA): TGTGCCAGCAGCCCCTGGACAGGGGAGGCAGATACGCAGTATTTT. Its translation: CASSPWTGEADTQYF.

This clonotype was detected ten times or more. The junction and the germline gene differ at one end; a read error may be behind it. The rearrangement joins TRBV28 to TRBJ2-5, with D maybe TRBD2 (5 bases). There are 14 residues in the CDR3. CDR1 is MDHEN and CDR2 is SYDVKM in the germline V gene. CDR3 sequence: CATSRLGIAETQYF. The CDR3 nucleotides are TGTGCCACCAGTCGGCTCGGGATCGCCGAGACCCAGTACTTC. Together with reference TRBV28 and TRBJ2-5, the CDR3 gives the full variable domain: DVKVTQSSRYLVKRTGEKVFLECVQDMDHENMFWYRQDPGLGLRLIYFSYDVKMKEKGDIPEGYSVSREKKERFSLILESASTNQTSMYLCATSRLGIAETQYFGPGTRLLVL.

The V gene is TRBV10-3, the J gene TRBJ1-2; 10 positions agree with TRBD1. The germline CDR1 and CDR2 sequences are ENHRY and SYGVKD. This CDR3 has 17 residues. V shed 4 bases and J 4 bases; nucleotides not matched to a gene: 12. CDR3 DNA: TGTGCCATCAGTGGGGCAAGACAGGGGGCGGATTTCTATGGCTACACCTTC. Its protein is CAISGARQGADFYGYTF.

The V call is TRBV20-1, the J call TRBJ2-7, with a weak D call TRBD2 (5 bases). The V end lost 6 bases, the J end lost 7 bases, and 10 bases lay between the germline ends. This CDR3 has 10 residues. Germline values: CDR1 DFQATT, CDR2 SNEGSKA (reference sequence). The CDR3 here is CSAEPGEQYF. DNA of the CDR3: TGCAGTGCGGAGCCGGGGGAGCAGTACTTC.

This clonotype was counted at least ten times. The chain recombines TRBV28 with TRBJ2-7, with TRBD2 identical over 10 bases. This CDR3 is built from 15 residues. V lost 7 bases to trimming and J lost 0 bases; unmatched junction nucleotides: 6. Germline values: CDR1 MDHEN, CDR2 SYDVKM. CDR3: CASKRLAGSSYEQYF. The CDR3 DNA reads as TGTGCCAGCAAAAGACTAGCGGGTAGCTCCTACGAGCAGTACTTC.